The TCR beta chain under discussion was sequenced for a study of tumor and adjacent non-tumor tissue in lung cancer. Study-wide context: Each sample yielded 3.5 million to 4.5 million productive TCRbeta reads on average.

Whole-study results and caveats: Tumor repertoires had a smaller top 100 clone share than normal lung. Higher tumor TCR diversity was associated with shorter survival.

As concerns this clonotype: Its cognate antigen is unknown. The conserved phenylalanine or tryptophan is not found at the CDR3 terminus, so this likely reflects a read error.

A modified ARM-PCR protocol with three rounds of nested PCR amplified TCRbeta. MiXCR was run by TCRdb on the multiplex PCR reads, yielding one entry per CDR3 protein. Of about 75,000 distinct CDR3 sequences listed, around four fifths are singletons. RNA was extracted from bulk tissue without any cell sorting. This receptor was obtained from a woman between 45 and 60 years old with non-small cell lung cancer. The sample was lung tumor tissue.

For the CDR3, the DNA is TGTGCCATCAGTGGGACTAGCGGGGGGCGCAATGGGCAGTTCTTA. Translation: CAISGTSGGRNGQFL. The chain uses TRBV10-3 and TRBJ2-1, with 14 bases identical to TRBD2. Germline assignment: CDR1 ENHRY and CDR2 SYGVKD. CDR3 length: 15 residues.